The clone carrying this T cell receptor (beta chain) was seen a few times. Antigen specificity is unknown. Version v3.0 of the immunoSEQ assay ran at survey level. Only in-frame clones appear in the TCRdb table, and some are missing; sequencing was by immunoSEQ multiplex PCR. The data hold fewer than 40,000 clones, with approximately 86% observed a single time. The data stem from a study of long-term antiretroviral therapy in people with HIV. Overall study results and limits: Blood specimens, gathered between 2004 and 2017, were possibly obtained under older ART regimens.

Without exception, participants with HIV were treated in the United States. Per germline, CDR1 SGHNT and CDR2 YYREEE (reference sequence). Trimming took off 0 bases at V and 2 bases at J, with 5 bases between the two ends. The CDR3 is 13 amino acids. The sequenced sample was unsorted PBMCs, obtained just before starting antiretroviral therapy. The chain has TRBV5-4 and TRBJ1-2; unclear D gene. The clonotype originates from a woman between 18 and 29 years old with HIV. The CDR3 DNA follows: TGTGCCAGCAGCTTGGCCTCCAACTATGGCTACACCTTC. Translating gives CASSLASNYGYTF.